Presented here are 27 T cell receptor beta chains from one specimen sequenced in a study of chemoradiotherapy in HPV16-positive cancers. TCRdb's copy holds only in-frame clones and misses some; the assay was immunoSEQ multiplex PCR. The table lists 20,000 to 30,000 clones, roughly 94% of them singletons. Sampling was done from a patient who underwent chemoradiotherapy. These receptors all stem from a human donor with HPV-associated anogenital cancer.

The chain recombines TRBV19 with TRBJ1-3, with D possibly TRBD1 on 6 matching bases. The CDR3 covers 19 residues. Per the germline V gene, CDR1 is LNHDA and CDR2 is SQIVND (reference sequence). V was cut by 9 bases and J by 0 bases, with 27 bases left in between. This chain's CDR3 is CASRSVYQISRGSGNTIYF. For the CDR3, the DNA is TGTGCCAGCAGATCAGTTTACCAAATCTCCAGGGGCTCTGGAAACACCATATATTTT.

This chain connects TRBV6-1 to TRBJ2-3, with TRBD2 identical over 10 bases. Germline-derived CDR1 and CDR2 are MNHNS and SASEGT. The CDR3 consists of 15 residues. With V trimmed by 3 bases and J by 4 bases, 4 bases remained unmatched. CDR3 in amino acids: CASSDLAGGADTQYF. CDR3 sequence (DNA): TGTGCCAGCAGTGACTTAGCGGGGGGTGCAGATACGCAGTATTTT.

The chain carries TRBV7-6 and TRBJ1-1; 7 nucleotides align to TRBD1. Germline V gene data show CDR1 as SGHVS and CDR2 as FNYEAQ. The CDR3 contains 15 residues. V shed 1 base, J shed 6 bases, and the junction held 8 bases outside the gene matches. CDR3 residues: CASSLVRSGGAEAFF. Written as DNA, the CDR3 is TGTGCCAGCAGCTTAGTCCGGTCAGGGGGGGCTGAAGCTTTCTTT.

This sequence joins TRBV13 and TRBJ2-7; D call uncertain. Germline lookup yields CDR1 PRHDT and CDR2 FYEKMQ (reference sequence). V shed 3 bases and J shed 0 bases, with 9 bases lying between them. The CDR3 consists of 14 residues. CDR3 sequence reads: CASSFVVNSYEQYF. CDR3 in DNA: TGTGCCAGCAGCTTCGTGGTAAACTCCTACGAGCAGTACTTC.

V usage is TRBV27 and J usage is TRBJ1-2; TRBD1 might be the D (6 bases). The length of the CDR3 is 11 residues. With 5 bases removed from V and 7 bases from J, the gap between germline ends came to 8 bases. Germline V gene sequence: CDR1 MNHEY, CDR2 SMNVEV (reference sequence). The CDR3, as DNA: TGTGCCAGCAGTCGGGGGGCTGGCTACACCTTC. Its protein is CASSRGAGYTF.

This chain connects TRBV10-3 to TRBJ1-2, with 7 nucleotides matching TRBD1. J gave up 5 bases and V 10 bases, and 10 bases lay outside the gene matches. This CDR3 contains 13 residues. Germline V CDR1 and CDR2: ENHRY, SYGVKD. The CDR3 reads CATSDREWYGYTF. Here the CDR3 DNA reads TGTGCCACCTCAGACAGGGAATGGTATGGCTACACCTTC.

A word on this clone: Its ends do not fully match the called genes, so a read error is possible. This sample includes further DNA sequences coding for the same CDR3. The chain recombines TRBV11-2 with TRBJ1-5; D unclear. The CDR3 consists of 16 residues. The germline V gene encodes CDR1 SGHAT and CDR2 FQNNGV. The CDR3 protein is CASSLAAGVSNQPQHF. CDR3 DNA: TGTGCCAGCAGTTTAGCGGCCGGGGTTAGCAATCAGCCCCAGCATTTT.

This clone was recorded a few times. The chain carries TRBV10-3 and TRBJ2-3, with no clear D. V was shortened by 5 bases and J by 2 bases, with 11 bases between the two germline ends. The CDR3 length is 14 residues. Germline V lookup: CDR1 ENHRY, CDR2 SYGVKD. The CDR3 bases are TGTGCCATCAGTAGACCCGAACCCACAGATACGCAGTATTTT. This translates into CAISRPEPTDTQYF.

This clone came up once. This sequence joins TRBV28 and TRBJ2-5; weak D call: TRBD2 (5 bases). Trimming shortened V by 4 bases and J by 5 bases, and 14 bases separated the two germline ends. This CDR3 has 14 amino acids. The germline V gene encodes CDR1 MDHEN and CDR2 SYDVKM. The CDR3 nucleotides are TGTGCCAGCAGTTGGGTGGGAGATTTGGAGACCCAGTACTTC. It specifies CASSWVGDLETQYF.

The chain employs TRBV19 and TRBJ1-1; TRBD1 matches 8 bases. Germline-derived CDR1 and CDR2 are LNHDA and SQIVND (reference sequence). The junction had 5 bases not matched to a gene; V was cut back by 4 bases and J by 1 base. The CDR3 has 15 residues. Here the CDR3 reads CASSTGGQANTEAFF. The DNA for the CDR3 is TGTGCCAGTAGTACGGGGGGACAGGCGAACACTGAAGCTTTCTTT.

This rearrangement joins TRBV5-8 to TRBJ1-4; D remains ambiguous. Trimming took off 1 base at V and 5 bases at J, with 6 bases between the two ends. The CDR3 has 13 amino acids. Germline CDR1 and CDR2: SGHTS and YDEGEE. CDR3 loop: CASSLYINEKLFF. The CDR3 DNA is TGTGCCAGCAGCTTGTACATAAATGAAAAACTGTTTTTT.

CDR3 DNA: TGTGCCAGTAGTAATGGATTACAAGAGACCCAGTACTTC. As protein: CASSNGLQETQYF. The chain combines TRBV19 with TRBJ2-5, with D unclear. The CDR3 loop spans 13 amino acids. The V gene's germline CDR1 is LNHDA and CDR2 SQIVND (reference sequence). V lost 4 bases and J 2 bases, leaving 8 bases between the germline ends. Supplemented by reference TRBV19 and TRBJ2-5, the full variable domain reads DGGITQSPKYLFRKEGQNVTLSCEQNLNHDAMYWYRQDPGQGLRLIYYSQIVNDFQKGDIAEGYSVSREKKESFPLTVTSAQKNPTAFYLCASSNGLQETQYFGPGTRLLVL.

The chain employs TRBV28 and TRBJ1-4, with 7 bases lining up with TRBD1. Germline-derived CDR1 and CDR2 are MDHEN and SYDVKM. With 5 bases clipped from V and 7 bases from J, the junction kept 10 bases outside the gene matches. CDR3 length equals 15 residues. CDR3 residues: CASSPTGAPFEKLFF. The DNA of the CDR3 is TGTGCCAGCAGTCCTACAGGGGCTCCCTTTGAAAAACTGTTTTTT.

The V and J genes are TRBV9 and TRBJ1-4; the D gene is possibly TRBD1 (5 bases). This CDR3 is 15 amino acids long. Germline V CDR1 and CDR2: SGDLS, YYNGEE. V lost 0 bases and J 5 bases, leaving 11 bases between the germline ends. For the CDR3, the DNA is TGTGCCAGCAGCGTAGTGGCAGGGAACAATGAAAAACTGTTTTTT. Translated: CASSVVAGNNEKLFF.

This clone was seen a single time. The chain links TRBV14 to TRBJ2-5; D not resolved. Germline assignment: CDR1 SGHDN and CDR2 FVKESK. The V gene lost 3 bases and the J gene lost 3 bases, with 17 bases spanning the gap. This CDR3 is built from 16 residues. CDR3 bases: TGTGCCAGCAGCCAGAAGCTGACTGTGGAGAAAGAGACCCAGTACTTC. Translated, it gives CASSQKLTVEKETQYF.

CDR3 DNA: TGTGCCAGCAGTTTAAGTCCCTTAGGTGTGGCTTTCTTT. Amino acid sequence: CASSLSPLGVAFF. The chain combines TRBV28 with TRBJ1-1; no definite D call. This CDR3 has 13 residues. Germline CDR1 and CDR2: MDHEN and SYDVKM. Trimming removed 2 bases at V and 11 bases at J, with 15 bases between.

J is TRBJ1-6 and V is TRBV9; TRBD1 is a possible D gene (6 bases). Per germline, CDR1 SGDLS and CDR2 YYNGEE. The CDR3 sequence is 15 residues long. The V end was cut by 0 bases, the J end by 8 bases, with 12 bases between. The CDR3, as DNA: TGTGCCAGCAGCGTAGATCCAGGGGTAGATTCACCCCTCCACTTT. Translating gives CASSVDPGVDSPLHF.

The chain has TRBV2 and TRBJ1-5; 7 nucleotides match TRBD1. This CDR3 contains 12 residues. With 6 bases clipped from V and 10 bases from J, the junction kept 6 bases outside the gene matches. Germline V gene data show CDR1 as SNHLY and CDR2 as FYNNEI. The CDR3 sequence is CASRSDRVPQHF. The CDR3 DNA is TGTGCCAGCAGGTCTGACAGGGTACCCCAGCATTTT. The whole variable domain, filled in from reference TRBV2 and TRBJ1-5, reads EPEVTQTPSHQVTQMGQEVILRCVPISNHLYFYWYRQILGQKVEFLVSFYNNEISEKSEIFDDQFSVERPDGSNFTLKIRSTKLEDSAMYFCASRSDRVPQHFGDGTRLSIL.

The chain carries TRBV11-2 and TRBJ2-7, with unresolved D. The CDR3 length is 12 residues. Germline-derived CDR1 and CDR2 are SGHAT and FQNNGV. V lost 0 bases and J lost 4, with 4 bases in between. CDR3 sequence reads: CASSLDRYEQYF. The CDR3 DNA is TGTGCCAGCAGCTTAGATCGGTACGAGCAGTACTTC.

This chain links TRBV7-2 with TRBJ1-2, with no clear D. Germline-derived CDR1 and CDR2 are SGHTA and FQGNSA. The V end was cut by 1 base, the J end by 1 base, with 4 bases between. CDR3 length equals 13 residues. The CDR3 DNA reads TGTGCCAGCAGCTTAGGGAATAACTATGGCTACACCTTC. Translation: CASSLGNNYGYTF.

This chain connects TRBV9 to TRBJ2-3; 12 bases map to TRBD2. The V gene end was trimmed by 0 bases and the J gene end by 7 bases; junction bases not matched to a gene: 6. CDR3 size: 16 residues. The germline V gene has CDR1 SGDLS and CDR2 YYNGEE. CDR3: CASSVASGRAENTQYF. CDR3 DNA sequence: TGTGCCAGCAGCGTAGCTAGCGGGAGGGCCGAAAATACGCAGTATTTT.

Here the CDR3 DNA reads TGTGCCAGCGGAGGTAACACTGAAGCTTTCTTT. Its protein product is CASGGNTEAFF. V is TRBV25-1 and J is TRBJ1-1, with D unclear. CDR1 is MGHDK, CDR2 SYGVNS, per germline. Trimming stripped 8 bases from V and 2 bases from J, with 6 bases between. The CDR3 has 11 residues.

The V and J genes are TRBV6-5 and TRBJ1-5; tentatively, D is TRBD1 (6 bases). The CDR3 sequence is 15 residues long. The germline gives CDR1 MNHEY, CDR2 SVGAGI. Trimming pared 0 bases from V and 7 bases from J, leaving 13 bases between. Here the CDR3 reads CASSYSGGPGQPQHF. CDR3 DNA: TGTGCCAGCAGTTACTCGGGGGGCCCGGGGCAGCCCCAGCATTTT.

V and J are TRBV27 and TRBJ1-1; 7 bases line up with TRBD1. The CDR3 has 15 amino acids. The trim removed 4 bases at V and 0 bases at J, leaving 5 bases unmatched. The germline gives CDR1 MNHEY, CDR2 SMNVEV (reference sequence). The CDR3 is CASSSRDRMNTEAFF. The DNA of the CDR3 is TGTGCCAGCAGTTCCCGGGACAGAATGAACACTGAAGCTTTCTTT.

The chain combines TRBV6-6 with TRBJ1-5; D is possibly TRBD1 (5 bases). This CDR3 spans 13 amino acids. The V end lost 2 bases, the J end lost 5 bases, and 7 bases lay between the germline ends. Germline assignment: CDR1 MNHNY and CDR2 SVGAGI (reference sequence). For the CDR3, the DNA is TGTGCCAGCAGTTACGGGGGGTATCAGCCCCAGCATTTT. It yields the protein CASSYGGYQPQHF.

This rearrangement joins TRBV5-1 to TRBJ1-2, with TRBD1 matching 9 bases. The V segment lost 4 bases and the J segment 6 bases; nucleotides outside the gene matches: 13. This CDR3 region has 16 residues. The germline V gene encodes CDR1 SGHRS and CDR2 YFSETQ. This CDR3 reads CASSQGDRVSDHGYTF. As DNA, the CDR3 is TGCGCCAGCAGCCAGGGGGACAGGGTGTCTGACCATGGCTACACCTTC.

This chain links TRBV5-1 with TRBJ1-3, with D hard to call. Trimming stripped 1 base from V and 0 bases from J, with 14 bases between. CDR1 and CDR2 from the germline V gene are SGHRS and YFSETQ. The CDR3 spans 17 residues. The CDR3 bases are TGCGCCAGCAGCTTGAGTTGGGAACCCCACTCTGGAAACACCATATATTTT. Translation: CASSLSWEPHSGNTIYF. Combining the CDR3 with reference TRBV5-1 and TRBJ1-3 gives the whole variable domain KAGVTQTPRYLIKTRGQQVTLSCSPISGHRSVSWYQQTPGQGLQFLFEYFSETQRNKGNFPGRFSGRQFSNSRSEMNVSTLELGDSALYLCASSLSWEPHSGNTIYFGEGSWLTVV.